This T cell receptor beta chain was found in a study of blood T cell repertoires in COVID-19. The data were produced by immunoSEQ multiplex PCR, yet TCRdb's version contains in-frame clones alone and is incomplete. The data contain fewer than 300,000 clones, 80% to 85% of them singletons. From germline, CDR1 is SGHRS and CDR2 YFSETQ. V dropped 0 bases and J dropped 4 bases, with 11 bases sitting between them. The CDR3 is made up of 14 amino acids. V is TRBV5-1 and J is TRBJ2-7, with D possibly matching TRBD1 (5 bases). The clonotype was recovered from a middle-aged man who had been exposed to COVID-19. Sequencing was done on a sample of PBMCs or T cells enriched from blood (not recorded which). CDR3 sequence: CASSLEGLGYEQYF. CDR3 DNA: TGCGCCAGCAGCTTGGAGGGGTTGGGGTACGAGCAGTACTTC. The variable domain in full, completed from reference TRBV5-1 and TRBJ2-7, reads KAGVTQTPRYLIKTRGQQVTLSCSPISGHRSVSWYQQTPGQGLQFLFEYFSETQRNKGNFPGRFSGRQFSNSRSEMNVSTLELGDSALYLCASSLEGLGYEQYFGPGTRLTVT.